This TCR beta chain was retrieved from a study of vaccination and CD4 T cells after COVID-19 (dated by TCRdb to about 2022). The study in broad terms: Every convalescent patient had a positive nasal swab PCR test for SARS-CoV-2, with mild disease in several patients and severe disease in one. Post-vaccine blood samples were obtained a median of approximately 74 days after the second vaccine dose, with a range of roughly 13 to 250 days. In around 9 COVID-19 convalescent patients and 4 infection-naive healthy vaccine recipients, researchers compared the spike-specific CD4+ TCR repertoire from before mRNA vaccination with the repertoire from after. In the convalescent cohort there were six males and four females, among whom were two Hispanic individuals, seven Caucasians, two Asians and one multiracial person. Culture stimuli were overlapping spike peptide pools from SARS-CoV-2 and from the common cold coronaviruses HCoV-NL63, HCoV-OC43 and HCoV-229E. Control cultures used a CEFX viral epitope pool as positive control, an HIV-1 Nef peptide pool as negative control, or no peptide. Post-COVID blood samples from convalescent patients were collected a median of roughly 100 days after diagnosis, with a range of 35 to 161 days. Participants received two doses of either the Pfizer-BioNTech BNT162b2 vaccine (n=8) or the Moderna mRNA-1273 vaccine (n=2). Results the study describes overall, beyond this receptor: Of the vaccine-specific clones in convalescent patients, 304 of 307, or nearly all, reacted only to SARS-CoV-2 spike and did not cross-react with common cold coronaviruses. In convalescent patients, a median around 90% of post-vaccine SARS-CoV-2-reactive clones were detected only after vaccination, and vaccine-specific priming was suggested by this finding. Only a relatively small number of convalescent patients were included in the study, and early timepoints following natural infection were not analyzed. Although the median number of SARS-CoV-2-reactive clonotypes went up from roughly 22 after infection to 35 to 40 after vaccination, the increase was not significant.

The CDR3 spans 13 residues, from the cysteine through the phenylalanine. Only the CDR3 part of the read is kept: 39 bases, read in frame from the first base. Trimming takes 8 bases from V and 8 bases from J, and the germline ends sit 18 bases apart. CDR1 and CDR2 were assigned from the germline V gene as SNHLY and FYNNEI. The library relied on PCR. TCR sequencing of DNA from cultured CD4+ T cells used the Oncomine TCR Beta short-read assay at the Johns Hopkins FTIC core. The QIAamp micro DNA kit was used to extract genomic DNA from the cultured CD4+ T cells. Oncomine TCR Beta libraries made from cultured CD4+ T cells were pooled using unique dual indexes and sequenced on an Illumina iSeq 100. The original pipeline was this. Non-productive sequences were filtered out, and CDR3s that did not start with C, did not end with F or W, or were shorter than 7 amino acids were discarded. Antigen-specific clonotypes were identified with the MANAFEST web application by comparing peptide-stimulated wells with reference and other culture wells. To be called positive, a clone needed an FDR below 0.05, an odds ratio above 5, and a productive frequency above 0.1% in at least two of three replicate wells. A clonotype was classed as cross-reactive if the clonotype showed significant expansion both in SARS-CoV-2 spike wells and in at least one common cold coronavirus spike condition. Levenshtein distances (stringdist) and unrooted phylogenetic trees (ape) in R version 3.6.1 were used to assess CDR3 homology. TCRdb applied fastp at Q25 and MiXCR to the public reads, then kept only in-frame beta chains. Records with the same CDR3 protein are collapsed into one entry carrying the most frequent genes and DNA. Clone size and V and J calls follow TCRdb, not the original study. This sample is represented by roughly 15,000 distinct CDR3 sequences; about 28% of them were singletons. The ten biggest clones cover approximately 19% of the sample.

This clonotype was seen a few times. What antigen it recognizes has not been identified. No much larger clone exists at a distance of one base, and base qualities are not known. This specimen's treatment or condition label, per the study, means: approximately 11-day PBMC culture with coronavirus spike peptide pools or control peptides (ViraFEST assay). The study used the ViraFEST assay, which expanded antigen-specific T cells with peptide pools and then identified expanded clonotypes by TCR sequencing. The convalescent patients' positive SARS-CoV-2 PCR tests were from March to December 2020, which was before the Alpha, Beta and Delta variants emerged in the United States. Each well held around 2 million PBMCs cultured with roughly 10 ug/ml peptide pools in IMDM containing approximately 5% human AB serum and roughly 9 IU/ml IL-2. On days 3 and 7, half of the culture medium was replaced with fresh IL-2-containing medium. Once the cells had been in culture for over 9 days, the EasySep CD4+ T cell isolation kit was used to isolate CD4+ T cells by negative selection. Ficoll-Paque Plus gradient centrifugation was used to isolate PBMCs from whole blood, and the isolated PBMCs were then either used fresh or cryopreserved at -140C. Triplicate wells were generally used for each culture condition.

This receptor chain uses TRBV2 and TRBJ1-2, with no confident D gene call. The sample comprised cultured CD4+ T cells from blood. The clonotype comes from a human donor with COVID-19. The sequence in DNA is TGTGCCAGCTGCCCCGGGCCCCGGCAGGGCTACACCTTC. Protein translation: CASCPGPRQGYTF. The reference TRBV2 and TRBJ1-2 proteins fill in what lies around the CDR3, so the full variable domain reads EPEVTQTPSHQVTQMGQEVILRCVPISNHLYFYWYRQILGQKVEFLVSFYNNEISEKSEIFDDQFSVERPDGSNFTLKIRSTKLEDSAMYFCASCPGPRQGYTFGSGTRLTVV.